These 28 T cell receptor beta chains came from one sample sequenced in a study of human T cells and chemical hapten exposure. TCRdb recomputed calls from the RACE reads with MiXCR, one row per CDR3 protein. The table records some 74,000 distinct CDR3 sequences, roughly 13% of them present only once. Sample time point: patch test 3, about 24 weeks after DPC sensitization. Treatment: therapeutic diphenylcyclopropenone sensitization with weekly scalp DPC. Sequenced material: whole blood, taken in connection with sensitization to the hapten diphenylcyclopropenone (DPC). Source of these receptors: a woman aged 50 to 65 with alopecia areata. Some clones in this sample may be carry-over from other donors' samples.

This clonotype was observed a handful of times. The rearrangement links TRBV20-1 to TRBJ2-3; D is perhaps TRBD2 (6 bases). The CDR3 loop spans 17 amino acids. Germline V gene sequence: CDR1 DFQATT, CDR2 SNEGSKA (reference sequence). Trimming took off 0 bases at V and 0 bases at J, with 16 bases between the two ends. Written as DNA, the CDR3 is TGCAGTGCTAGAGATCCGATTAGCGGTCTTAGCACAGATACGCAGTATTTT. Amino acid sequence: CSARDPISGLSTDTQYF.

V and J are TRBV5-6 and TRBJ2-3, with a possible D match to TRBD2 (5 bases). CDR1 and CDR2 (germline): SGHDT, YYEEEE. This CDR3 is 15 amino acids long. Trimming took off 4 bases at V and 3 bases at J, with 15 bases between the two ends. CDR3 coding DNA: TGTGCCAGCAGCATAGGGCAGAGGGATACAGATACGCAGTATTTT. As protein: CASSIGQRDTDTQYF.

There are many counts of this clonotype. This sequence joins TRBV2 and TRBJ1-1; D not resolved. The ends were cut back, 6 bases at V and 3 bases at J, with 5 bases in the middle. The CDR3 is 11 residues long. CDR1 is SNHLY, CDR2 FYNNEI, per germline. This chain's CDR3 is CASRPDTEAFF. The CDR3 region has the DNA TGTGCCAGCAGACCGGACACTGAAGCTTTCTTT.

This clonotype has only a few counts. The gene calls are TRBV23-1 and TRBJ1-5; unclear D gene. TRBV23-1 is annotated as an ORF whose role is uncertain. This CDR3 is 13 amino acids long. Trimming removed 3 bases at V and 6 bases at J, with 9 bases between. CDR3 in amino acids: CASSQMRGQPQHF. The DNA of the CDR3 is TGCGCCAGCAGTCAGATGCGGGGTCAGCCCCAGCATTTT.

In the case of this clonotype: Given a much more abundant clone one base away, this may be a read error. The gene calls are TRBV10-3 and TRBJ2-1, with D perhaps matching TRBD1 or TRBD2 (5 bases each). V lost 10 bases, J lost 0 bases, and 28 bases lay in between. The germline CDR1 and CDR2 sequences are ENHRY and SYGVKD. The CDR3 covers 19 residues. The CDR3 bases are TGTGCCACTCGCCTCCGGGCCACGAATTGGGGGAGCTCCTACAATGAGCAGTTCTTC. It encodes CATRLRATNWGSSYNEQFF.

Many counts were recorded for this clonotype. V is TRBV2 and J is TRBJ2-3; TRBD2 matches at 12 bases. Trimming cost V 6 bases and J 3 bases; bases outside gene matches: 7. Germline V lookup: CDR1 SNHLY, CDR2 FYNNEI. The CDR3 contains 16 residues. CDR3 residues: CASSPRLAGVTDTQYF. CDR3 DNA sequence: TGTGCCAGCAGCCCCAGACTAGCGGGAGTTACAGATACGCAGTATTTT.

This clonotype was seen only a few times. The gene calls are TRBV11-2 and TRBJ1-2; no clear D. This CDR3 has 14 residues. V lost 1 base and J lost 7, with 13 bases in between. Germline values: CDR1 SGHAT, CDR2 FQNNGV. CDR3 region: CASSLGTAGSGYTF. CDR3 coding DNA: TGTGCCAGCAGCTTAGGAACAGCCGGAAGTGGCTACACCTTC.

This clonotype was observed a handful of times. This chain links TRBV7-2 with TRBJ2-1, with D perhaps matching TRBD1 or TRBD2 (5 bases each). This CDR3 has 14 residues. Germline V CDR1 and CDR2: SGHTA, FQGNSA. Trimming took 1 base from V and 8 from J, leaving 12 bases between them. The CDR3 spells CASSLGGSIDEQFF. CDR3 DNA: TGTGCCAGCAGCTTAGGGGGGAGCATTGATGAGCAGTTCTTC.

This clonotype has more than one count but fewer than ten. J is TRBJ1-3 and V is TRBV30, with D perhaps TRBD1 (6 bases). CDR1 and CDR2 from the germline V gene are GTSNPN and SVGIG (reference sequence). CDR3 size: 14 residues. Trimming took 4 bases from V and 4 from J, leaving 14 bases between them. The DNA for the CDR3 is TGTGCCTGGACACAGGGACTTTCCGGAAACACCATATATTTT. As protein: CAWTQGLSGNTIYF.

V and J are TRBV7-9 and TRBJ2-1; 14 bases map to TRBD2. J lost 1 base, V lost 5 bases, and 7 bases had no gene match. Germline loops: CDR1 SEHNR, CDR2 FQNEAQ (reference sequence). The CDR3 is 18 amino acids. CDR3 loop: CASSGTSGSWRSYNEQFF. The CDR3 region has the DNA TGTGCCAGCAGCGGGACTAGCGGGAGCTGGAGGTCCTACAATGAGCAGTTCTTC.

The chain couples TRBV29-1 to TRBJ2-1, with 11 bases that match TRBD2. The CDR3 sequence is 14 residues long. Germline V lookup: CDR1 SQVTM, CDR2 ANQGSEA. V trimming: 6 bases; J trimming: 6 bases; junction bases outside the gene matches: 7. This chain's CDR3 is CSVALAGDGNEQFF. As DNA, the CDR3 is TGCAGCGTCGCACTAGCGGGAGACGGCAATGAGCAGTTCTTC.

This rearrangement joins TRBV5-1 to TRBJ1-1, with TRBD1 identical over 9 bases. The V gene's germline CDR1 is SGHRS and CDR2 YFSETQ. The CDR3 is 15 residues long. The junction had 10 bases not matched to a gene; V was cut back by 4 bases and J by 6 bases. The CDR3 sequence: CASSPRQGGTAEAFF. The CDR3 nucleotides are TGCGCCAGCAGCCCTAGACAGGGGGGTACGGCTGAAGCTTTCTTT.

The V and J genes are TRBV11-3 and TRBJ2-2, with D perhaps TRBD1 or TRBD2 (5 bases each). V was shortened by 4 bases and J by 1 base, with 7 bases between the two germline ends. Germline V gives CDR1 SGHNT, CDR2 YENEEA. The CDR3 has 14 amino acids. CDR3 in DNA: TGTGCCAGCAGCTGGGACGGGAACACCGGGGAGCTGTTTTTT. It codes for CASSWDGNTGELFF.

The V and J genes are TRBV10-3 and TRBJ1-3, with a possible D match to TRBD1 (5 bases). The CDR3 runs 13 residues. V lost 7 bases and J lost 0, with 7 bases in between. Per the germline V gene, CDR1 is ENHRY and CDR2 is SYGVKD. For the CDR3, the DNA is TGTGCCATCACTGACAGCTCTGGAAACACCATATATTTT. Encoded protein: CAITDSSGNTIYF.

The chain carries TRBV5-6 and TRBJ2-5, with D possibly called TRBD1 or TRBD2 (6 bases each). This CDR3 comprises 15 residues. Trimming removed 4 bases at V and 7 bases at J, with 20 bases between. Germline CDR1 is SGHDT and CDR2 is YYEEEE. CDR3 nucleotide sequence: TGTGCCAGCAGCCCCCGTCCGGGGGCGCAGGTGACCCAGTACTTC. The encoded protein is CASSPRPGAQVTQYF.

The chain employs TRBV30 and TRBJ2-1; D may be TRBD2 (5 bases). The CDR3 contains 15 residues. Germline V gene data show CDR1 as GTSNPN and CDR2 as SVGIG (reference sequence). The V end was cut by 1 base, the J end by 4 bases, with 14 bases between. CDR3 protein: CAWSEGGGSYNEQFF. DNA of the CDR3: TGTGCCTGGAGTGAGGGTGGCGGGTCATACAATGAGCAGTTCTTC.

This clonotype was seen many times. The chain employs TRBV29-1 and TRBJ2-1, with 10 nucleotides matching TRBD2. Trimming cost V 6 bases and J 4 bases; bases outside gene matches: 6. Per the germline V gene, CDR1 is SQVTM and CDR2 is ANQGSEA. The CDR3 runs to 14 residues. The CDR3 sequence: CSVRTSGLYNEQFF. The CDR3 bases are TGCAGCGTGAGGACTAGCGGTTTATACAATGAGCAGTTCTTC.

V is TRBV2 and J is TRBJ1-2; D is possibly TRBD1 (5 bases). The CDR3 runs 14 residues. CDR1 and CDR2 from the germline V gene are SNHLY and FYNNEI. Trimming cost V 3 bases and J 2 bases, with 10 bases left between them. The CDR3 loop is CASSEEGTNYGYTF. The CDR3 region has the DNA TGTGCCAGCAGTGAGGAGGGGACCAACTATGGCTACACCTTC.

Details on this clonotype: One junction end disagrees with the germline gene, perhaps due to a read error. The chain couples TRBV7-2 to TRBJ2-1; TRBD1 matches 7 bases. Germline-derived CDR1 and CDR2 are SGHTA and FQGNSA. The CDR3 contains 15 residues. The DNA of the CDR3 is TGTGCCAGCAGCTCGACAGCCGGGACAGTCAATGGGCAGTTCTTC. Translating it yields CASSSTAGTVNGQFF.

This clonotype was seen repeatedly, ten times or more. This sequence joins TRBV5-1 and TRBJ1-5; D possibly corresponds to TRBD1 (5 bases). From germline, CDR1 is SGHRS and CDR2 YFSETQ. Trimming pared 0 bases from V and 2 bases from J, leaving 9 bases between. CDR3 length: 15 residues. CDR3 loop: CASSLDDSRNQPQHF. The CDR3 nucleotides are TGCGCCAGCAGCTTGGACGACAGCCGCAATCAGCCCCAGCATTTT.

This clonotype was seen at least ten times. This sequence joins TRBV18 and TRBJ2-2; TRBD2 matches at 7 bases. Germline trimming cut 8 bases from V and 1 base from J; bases unmatched to any gene: 7. The CDR3 is 15 residues long. Germline CDR1 reads KGHSH; CDR2 reads LQKENI. The CDR3 DNA reads as TGTGCCAGCCCCCCCAGCGGGGTGAACACCGGGGAGCTGTTTTTT. Residues: CASPPSGVNTGELFF. Full variable domain (remainder filled in from reference TRBV18 and TRBJ2-2): NAGVMQNPRHLVRRRGQEARLRCSPMKGHSHVYWYRQLPEEGLKFMVYLQKENIIDESGMPKERFSAEFPKEGPSILRIQQVVRGDSAAYFCASPPSGVNTGELFFGEGSRLTVL.

This clonotype turned up a few times. The chain uses TRBV18 and TRBJ1-1; D gene unclear. Between the trimmed V and J ends, which lost 1 base and 4 bases, there was a span of 7 bases. This CDR3 comprises 13 residues. The germline V gene encodes CDR1 KGHSH and CDR2 LQKENI. The CDR3 nucleotides are TGTGCCAGCTCACCACGGCAGTTCACTGAAGCTTTCTTT. Its translation: CASSPRQFTEAFF. The full variable domain, in which reference TRBV18 and TRBJ1-1 provide the parts outside the CDR3, is NAGVMQNPRHLVRRRGQEARLRCSPMKGHSHVYWYRQLPEEGLKFMVYLQKENIIDESGMPKERFSAEFPKEGPSILRIQQVVRGDSAAYFCASSPRQFTEAFFGQGTRLTVV.

This clonotype showed up just a few times. J is TRBJ1-1 and V is TRBV7-9, with a possible D match to TRBD1 (5 bases). Between the trimmed V and J ends, which lost 0 bases and 1 base, there was a span of 12 bases. In germline, CDR1 is SEHNR, CDR2 FQNEAQ (reference sequence). The CDR3 spans 16 residues. The CDR3 sequence is CASSLALTGKNTEAFF. In nucleotides, the CDR3 is TGTGCCAGCAGCTTAGCGCTTACAGGCAAGAACACTGAAGCTTTCTTT.

This clonotype was counted ten times or more. This CDR3 is CSVEIEGNTQYF. The CDR3 bases are TGCAGCGTTGAAATTGAGGGAAATACGCAGTATTTT. The chain carries TRBV29-1 and TRBJ2-3; the D gene is possibly TRBD2 (5 bases). The CDR3 is 12 amino acids. V was cut by 2 bases and J by 7 bases, with 10 bases left in between. Germline CDR1 and CDR2: SQVTM and ANQGSEA.

This clonotype was counted only a few times. The CDR3 nucleotides are TGTGCCAGCAGCAGCCGGGACAGCACAGATACGCAGTATTTT. Amino acids: CASSSRDSTDTQYF. The chain carries TRBV6-5 and TRBJ2-3; the D gene could be TRBD1 or TRBD2 (5 bases each). Looked up from germline, CDR1 is MNHEY and CDR2 is SVGAGI. V lost 6 bases and J lost 0, with 10 bases in between. The CDR3 runs to 14 residues.

V gene TRBV12-5 combines with J gene TRBJ1-1; D remains unclear. Trimming removed 0 bases at V and 6 bases at J, with 11 bases between. CDR3 size: 14 residues. The V gene's germline CDR1 is LGHNT and CDR2 FRNRAP. CDR3 in amino acids: CASGLVPPNAEAFF. CDR3 nucleotides: TGTGCTAGTGGTTTGGTACCCCCAAACGCTGAAGCTTTCTTT.

This clonotype appeared many times. J is TRBJ1-1 and V is TRBV14; D is ambiguous. V was cut by 4 bases and J by 1 base, with 10 bases left in between. Germline CDR1 SGHDN, CDR2 FVKESK. The CDR3 is 14 residues long. The CDR3 loop reads CASSLRPTNTEAFF. In DNA form, the CDR3 reads TGTGCCAGCAGCCTCAGGCCTACGAACACTGAAGCTTTCTTT.

The CDR3: CASSIQGADEQYF. The CDR3 nucleotides are TGTGCCAGCAGTATACAGGGGGCGGACGAGCAGTACTTC. The chain recombines TRBV6-5 with TRBJ2-7; 9 nucleotides match TRBD1. Germline CDR1 reads MNHEY; CDR2 reads SVGAGI. J gave up 5 bases and V 5 bases, and 4 bases lay outside the gene matches. This CDR3 comprises 13 residues.